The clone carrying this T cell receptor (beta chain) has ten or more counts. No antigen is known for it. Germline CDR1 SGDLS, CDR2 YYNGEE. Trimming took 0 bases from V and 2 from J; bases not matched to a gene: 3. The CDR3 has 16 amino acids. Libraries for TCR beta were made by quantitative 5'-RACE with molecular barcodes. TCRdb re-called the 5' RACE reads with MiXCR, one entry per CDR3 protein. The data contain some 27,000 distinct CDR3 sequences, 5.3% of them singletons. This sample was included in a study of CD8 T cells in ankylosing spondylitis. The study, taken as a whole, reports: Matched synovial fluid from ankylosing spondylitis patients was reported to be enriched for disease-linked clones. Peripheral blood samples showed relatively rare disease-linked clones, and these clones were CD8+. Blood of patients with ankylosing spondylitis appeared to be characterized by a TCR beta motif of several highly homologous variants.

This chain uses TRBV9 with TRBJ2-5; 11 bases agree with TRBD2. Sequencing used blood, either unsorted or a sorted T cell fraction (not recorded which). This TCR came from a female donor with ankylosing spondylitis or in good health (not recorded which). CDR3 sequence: CASSVGPSGGQETQYF. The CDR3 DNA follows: TGTGCCAGCAGCGTAGGTCCTAGCGGGGGGCAAGAGACCCAGTACTTC.